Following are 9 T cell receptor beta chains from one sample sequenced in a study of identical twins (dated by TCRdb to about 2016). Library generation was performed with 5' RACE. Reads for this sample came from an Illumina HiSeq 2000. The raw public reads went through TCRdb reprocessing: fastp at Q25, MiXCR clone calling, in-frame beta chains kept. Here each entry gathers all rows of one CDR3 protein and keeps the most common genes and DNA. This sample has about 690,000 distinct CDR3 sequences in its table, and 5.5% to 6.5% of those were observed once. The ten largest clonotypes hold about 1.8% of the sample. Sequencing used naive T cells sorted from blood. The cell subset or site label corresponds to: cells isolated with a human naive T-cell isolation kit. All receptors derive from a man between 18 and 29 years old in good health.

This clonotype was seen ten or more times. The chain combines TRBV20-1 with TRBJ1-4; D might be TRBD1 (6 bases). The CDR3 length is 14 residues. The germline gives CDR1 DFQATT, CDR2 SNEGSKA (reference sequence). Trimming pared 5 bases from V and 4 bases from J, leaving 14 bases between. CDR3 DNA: TGCAGTGCTCCCCCGGACAGATATAATGAAAAACTGTTTTTT. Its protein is CSAPPDRYNEKLFF.

The CDR3 DNA follows: TGTGCCAGCAGTGGTTTACTTCACAATGAGCAGTTCTTC. Translated, it gives CASSGLLHNEQFF. V gene TRBV2 combines with J gene TRBJ2-1; D uncertain. This CDR3 spans 13 amino acids. Germline CDR1 SNHLY, CDR2 FYNNEI. The V end was cut by 4 bases, the J end by 5 bases, with 9 bases between.

The CDR3 is CASSPHRGQMNQPQHF. CDR3 nucleotide sequence: TGTGCCAGCAGTCCCCACAGGGGGCAGATGAATCAGCCCCAGCATTTT. V is TRBV12-3 or TRBV12-4 and J is TRBJ1-5; 9 positions match TRBD1. The CDR3 is 16 residues long. Trimming at V came to 5 bases and at J to 4 bases, leaving 9 bases not matched to a gene.

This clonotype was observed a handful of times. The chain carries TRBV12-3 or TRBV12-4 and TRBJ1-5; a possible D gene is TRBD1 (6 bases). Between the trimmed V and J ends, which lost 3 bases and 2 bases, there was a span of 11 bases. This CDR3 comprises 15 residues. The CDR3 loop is CASSLWGAGNQPQHF. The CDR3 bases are TGTGCCAGCAGTTTGTGGGGGGCGGGCAATCAGCCCCAGCATTTT.

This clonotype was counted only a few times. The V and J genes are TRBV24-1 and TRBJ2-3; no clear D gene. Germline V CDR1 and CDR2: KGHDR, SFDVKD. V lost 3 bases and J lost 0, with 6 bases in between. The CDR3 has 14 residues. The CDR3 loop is CATSDDKSTDTQYF. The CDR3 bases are TGTGCCACCAGTGATGACAAAAGCACAGATACGCAGTATTTT.

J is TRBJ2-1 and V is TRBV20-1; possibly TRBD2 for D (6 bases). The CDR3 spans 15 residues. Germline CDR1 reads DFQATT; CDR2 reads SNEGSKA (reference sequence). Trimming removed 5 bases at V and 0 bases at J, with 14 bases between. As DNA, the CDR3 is TGCAGTGCTGGACACGGGACTCGCTCCTACAATGAGCAGTTCTTC. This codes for CSAGHGTRSYNEQFF.

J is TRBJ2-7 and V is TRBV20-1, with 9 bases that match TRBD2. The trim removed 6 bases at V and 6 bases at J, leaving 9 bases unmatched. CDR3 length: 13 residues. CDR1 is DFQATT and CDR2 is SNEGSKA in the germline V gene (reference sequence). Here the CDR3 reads CSAAGGGGAEQYF. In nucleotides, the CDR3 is TGCAGTGCGGCGGGGGGGGGCGGCGCCGAGCAGTACTTC.

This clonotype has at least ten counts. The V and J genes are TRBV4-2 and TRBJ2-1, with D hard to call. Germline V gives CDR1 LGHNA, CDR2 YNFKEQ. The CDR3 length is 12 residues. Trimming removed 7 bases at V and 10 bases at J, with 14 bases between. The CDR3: CASMGEPGEQFF. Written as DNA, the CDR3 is TGTGCCAGCATGGGCGAGCCGGGCGAGCAGTTCTTC.

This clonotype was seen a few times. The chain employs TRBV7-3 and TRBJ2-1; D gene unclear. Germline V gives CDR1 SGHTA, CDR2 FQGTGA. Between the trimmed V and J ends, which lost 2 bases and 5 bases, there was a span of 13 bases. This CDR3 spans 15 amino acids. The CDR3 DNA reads TGTGCCAGCAGCTTAGGGCTGCCCCCACACAATGAGCAGTTCTTC. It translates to CASSLGLPPHNEQFF.